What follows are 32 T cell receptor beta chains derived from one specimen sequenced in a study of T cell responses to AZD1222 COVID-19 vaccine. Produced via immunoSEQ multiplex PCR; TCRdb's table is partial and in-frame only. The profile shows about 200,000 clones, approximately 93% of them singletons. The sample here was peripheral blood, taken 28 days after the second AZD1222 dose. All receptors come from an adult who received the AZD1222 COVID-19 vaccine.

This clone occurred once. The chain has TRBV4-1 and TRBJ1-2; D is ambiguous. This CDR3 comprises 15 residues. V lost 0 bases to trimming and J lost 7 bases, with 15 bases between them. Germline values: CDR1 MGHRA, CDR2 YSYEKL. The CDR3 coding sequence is TGCGCCAGCAGCCAAGATTTCCCGGCTATCGGTGGCTACACCTTC. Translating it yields CASSQDFPAIGGYTF.

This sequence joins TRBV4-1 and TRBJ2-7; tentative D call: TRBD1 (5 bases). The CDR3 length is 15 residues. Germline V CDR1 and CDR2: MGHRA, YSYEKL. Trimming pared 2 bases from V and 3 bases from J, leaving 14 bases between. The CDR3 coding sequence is TGCGCCAGCAGCCAAATCGGAAATCAGGGCTACGAGCAGTACTTC. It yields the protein CASSQIGNQGYEQYF.

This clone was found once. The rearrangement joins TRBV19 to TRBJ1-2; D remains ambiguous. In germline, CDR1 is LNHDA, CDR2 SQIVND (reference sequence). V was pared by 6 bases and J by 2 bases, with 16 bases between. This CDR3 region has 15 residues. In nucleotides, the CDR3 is TGTGCCAGTAGACAGCCCGGGCAGAAAAACTATGGCTACACCTTC. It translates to CASRQPGQKNYGYTF.

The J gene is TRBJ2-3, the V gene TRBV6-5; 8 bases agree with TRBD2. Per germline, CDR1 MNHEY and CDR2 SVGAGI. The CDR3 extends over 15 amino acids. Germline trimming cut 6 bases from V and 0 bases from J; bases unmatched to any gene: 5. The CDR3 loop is CASRQRGISTDTQYF. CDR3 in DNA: TGTGCCAGCAGACAGCGGGGGATAAGCACAGATACGCAGTATTTT.

CDR3 sequence reads: CASSREVSGMNTEAFF. DNA of the CDR3: TGCGCCAGCAGCCGGGAGGTCTCGGGAATGAACACTGAAGCTTTCTTT. The rearrangement joins TRBV4-1 to TRBJ1-1; D remains unclear. The V and J ends lost 4 bases and 0 bases respectively, with 15 bases between them. Germline CDR1 is MGHRA and CDR2 is YSYEKL. The CDR3 is 16 amino acids.

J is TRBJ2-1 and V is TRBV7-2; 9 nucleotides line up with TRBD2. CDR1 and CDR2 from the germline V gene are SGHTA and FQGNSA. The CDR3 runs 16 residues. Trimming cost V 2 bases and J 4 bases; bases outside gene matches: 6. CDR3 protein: CASSLLAGMGYNEQFF. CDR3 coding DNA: TGTGCCAGCAGCTTACTAGCGGGGATGGGTTACAATGAGCAGTTCTTC.

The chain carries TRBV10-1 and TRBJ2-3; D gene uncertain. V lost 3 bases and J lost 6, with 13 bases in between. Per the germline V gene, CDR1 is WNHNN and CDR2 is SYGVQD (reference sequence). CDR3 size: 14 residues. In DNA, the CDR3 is TGCGCCAGCAGTGATTCGGGTGCATGGGATACGCAGTATTTT. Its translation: CASSDSGAWDTQYF.

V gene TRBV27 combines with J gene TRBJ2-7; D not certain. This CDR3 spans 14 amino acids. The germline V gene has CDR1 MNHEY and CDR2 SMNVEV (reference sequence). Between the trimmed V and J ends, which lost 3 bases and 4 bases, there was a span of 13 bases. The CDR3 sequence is CASSLSQFGYEQYF. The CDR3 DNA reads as TGTGCCAGCAGTTTGTCACAGTTCGGATACGAGCAGTACTTC.

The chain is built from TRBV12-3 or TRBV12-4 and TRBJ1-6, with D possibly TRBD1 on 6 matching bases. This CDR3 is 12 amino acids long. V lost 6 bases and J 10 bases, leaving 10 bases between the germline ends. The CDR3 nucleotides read TGTGCCAGCAGCTACAGGGAATCACCCCTCCACTTT. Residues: CASSYRESPLHF.

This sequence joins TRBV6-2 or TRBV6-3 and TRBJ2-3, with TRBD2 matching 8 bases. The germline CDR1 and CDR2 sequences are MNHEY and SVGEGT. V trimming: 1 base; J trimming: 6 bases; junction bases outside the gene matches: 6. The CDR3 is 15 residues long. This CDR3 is CASSYWRGVRDTQYF. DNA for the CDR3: TGTGCCAGCAGTTACTGGCGGGGGGTAAGGGATACGCAGTATTTT.

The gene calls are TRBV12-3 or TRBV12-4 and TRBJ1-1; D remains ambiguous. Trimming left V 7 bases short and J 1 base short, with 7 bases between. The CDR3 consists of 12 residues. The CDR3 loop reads CASTFGNTEAFF. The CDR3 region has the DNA TGTGCCAGCACCTTTGGGAACACTGAAGCTTTCTTT.

CDR3 DNA sequence: TGTGCCAGCAGCGTAGCTTTAGGGGATTCTGGCTACACCTTC. It translates to CASSVALGDSGYTF. The chain combines TRBV9 with TRBJ1-2, with D possibly being TRBD1 (5 bases). The CDR3 has 14 residues. Germline V gives CDR1 SGDLS, CDR2 YYNGEE. Trimming left V 0 bases short and J 7 bases short, with 13 bases between. Combining the CDR3 with reference TRBV9 and TRBJ1-2 gives the whole variable domain DSGVTQTPKHLITATGQRVTLRCSPRSGDLSVYWYQQSLDQGLQFLIQYYNGEERAKGNILERFSAQQFPDLHSELNLSSLELGDSALYFCASSVALGDSGYTFGSGTRLTVV.

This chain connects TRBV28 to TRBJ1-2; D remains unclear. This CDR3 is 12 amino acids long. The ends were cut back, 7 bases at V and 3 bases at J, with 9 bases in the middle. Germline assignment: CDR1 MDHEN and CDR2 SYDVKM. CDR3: CASTNRDYGYTF. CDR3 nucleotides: TGTGCCAGCACGAATCGGGACTATGGCTACACCTTC.

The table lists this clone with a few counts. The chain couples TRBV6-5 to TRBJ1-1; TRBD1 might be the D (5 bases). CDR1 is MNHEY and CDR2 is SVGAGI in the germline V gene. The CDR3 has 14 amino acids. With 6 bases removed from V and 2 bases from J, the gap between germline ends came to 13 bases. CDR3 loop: CASSVSRENTEAFF. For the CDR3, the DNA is TGTGCCAGCAGCGTCAGCAGGGAAAACACTGAAGCTTTCTTT.

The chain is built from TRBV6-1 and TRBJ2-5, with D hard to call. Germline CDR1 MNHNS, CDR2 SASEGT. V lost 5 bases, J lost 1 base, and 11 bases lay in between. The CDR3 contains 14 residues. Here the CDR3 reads CASSYIGVQETQYF. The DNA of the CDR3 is TGTGCCAGCAGTTATATAGGAGTCCAAGAGACCCAGTACTTC.

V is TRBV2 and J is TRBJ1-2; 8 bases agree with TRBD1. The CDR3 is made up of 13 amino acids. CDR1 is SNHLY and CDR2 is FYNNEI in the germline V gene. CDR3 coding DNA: TGTACCATAGCGCGGACAGGGTTCTCTGGCTACACCTTC. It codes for CTIARTGFSGYTF.

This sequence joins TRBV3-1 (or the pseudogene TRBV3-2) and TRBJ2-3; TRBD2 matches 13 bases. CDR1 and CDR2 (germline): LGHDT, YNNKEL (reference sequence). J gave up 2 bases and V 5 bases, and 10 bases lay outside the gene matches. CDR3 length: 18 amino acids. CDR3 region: CASSVTSGGVLSTDTQYF. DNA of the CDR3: TGTGCCAGCAGCGTTACTAGCGGGGGGGTCCTGTCCACAGATACGCAGTATTTT.

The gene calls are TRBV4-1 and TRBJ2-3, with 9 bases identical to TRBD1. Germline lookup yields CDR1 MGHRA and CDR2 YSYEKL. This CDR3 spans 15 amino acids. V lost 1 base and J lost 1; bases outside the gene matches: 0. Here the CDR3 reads CASSQGDRGTDTQYF. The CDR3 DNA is TGCGCCAGCAGCCAAGGGGACAGGGGCACAGATACGCAGTATTTT.

The CDR3 region has the DNA TGTGCCAGCAGCTTAGGGGGGGCTATTGAAAAACTGTTTTTT. It encodes CASSLGGAIEKLFF. V usage is TRBV7-9 and J usage is TRBJ1-4, with a tentative D call TRBD1 (6 bases). CDR1 and CDR2 from the germline V gene are SEHNR and FQNEAQ (reference sequence). Trimming left V 1 base short and J 7 bases short, with 10 bases between. The CDR3 consists of 14 residues.

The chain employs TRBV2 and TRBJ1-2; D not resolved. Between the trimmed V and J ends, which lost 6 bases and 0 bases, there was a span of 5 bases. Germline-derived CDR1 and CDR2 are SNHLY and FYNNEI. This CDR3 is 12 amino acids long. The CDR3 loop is CASSLSNYGYTF. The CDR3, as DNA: TGTGCCAGCAGCCTCTCTAACTATGGCTACACCTTC.

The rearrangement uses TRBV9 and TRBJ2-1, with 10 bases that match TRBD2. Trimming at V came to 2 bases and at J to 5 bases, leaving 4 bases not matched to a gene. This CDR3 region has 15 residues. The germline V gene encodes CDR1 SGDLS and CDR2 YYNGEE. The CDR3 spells CASSVKRGGDNEQFF. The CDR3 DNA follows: TGTGCCAGCAGCGTGAAGCGGGGGGGTGACAATGAGCAGTTCTTC.

Written as DNA, the CDR3 is TGTGCCAGCAGCTTTGGGACAGCCGAAGCTTTCTTT. This gives the protein CASSFGTAEAFF. The chain uses TRBV3-1 (or the pseudogene TRBV3-2) and TRBJ1-1; 7 nucleotides align to TRBD1. This CDR3 has 12 amino acids. J was trimmed by 8 bases and V by 5 bases; bases with no gene match: 5. The germline V gene encodes CDR1 LGHDT and CDR2 YNNKEL (reference sequence).

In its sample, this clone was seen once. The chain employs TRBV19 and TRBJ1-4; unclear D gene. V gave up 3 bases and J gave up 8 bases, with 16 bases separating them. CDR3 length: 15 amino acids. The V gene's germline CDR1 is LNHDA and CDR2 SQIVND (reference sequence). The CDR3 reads CASSIHHPLEEKLFF. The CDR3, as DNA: TGTGCCAGTAGTATCCATCACCCCCTAGAGGAAAAACTGTTTTTT.

The CDR3 here is CASSSWTSGGSSYEQYF. The CDR3 nucleotides are TGTGCCAGCAGTTCCTGGACTAGCGGGGGCAGCTCCTACGAGCAGTACTTC. This sequence joins TRBV7-9 and TRBJ2-7; 13 bases match TRBD2. The V segment lost 6 bases and the J segment 0 bases; nucleotides outside the gene matches: 8. CDR3 length: 17 amino acids. The germline V gene has CDR1 SEHNR and CDR2 FQNEAQ (reference sequence).

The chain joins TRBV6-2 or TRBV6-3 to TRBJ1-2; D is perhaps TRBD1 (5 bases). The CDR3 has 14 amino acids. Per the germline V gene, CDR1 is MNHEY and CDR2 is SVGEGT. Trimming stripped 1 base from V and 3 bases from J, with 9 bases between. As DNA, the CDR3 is TGTGCCAGCAGTTACTTGGACATCTACTATGGCTACACCTTC. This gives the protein CASSYLDIYYGYTF.

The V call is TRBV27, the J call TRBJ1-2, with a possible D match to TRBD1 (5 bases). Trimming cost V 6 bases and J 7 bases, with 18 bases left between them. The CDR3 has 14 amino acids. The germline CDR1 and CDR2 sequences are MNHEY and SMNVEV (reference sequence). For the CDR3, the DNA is TGTGCCAGCAGCACAGGAGGGGCTATTGGTGGCTACACCTTC. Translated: CASSTGGAIGGYTF.

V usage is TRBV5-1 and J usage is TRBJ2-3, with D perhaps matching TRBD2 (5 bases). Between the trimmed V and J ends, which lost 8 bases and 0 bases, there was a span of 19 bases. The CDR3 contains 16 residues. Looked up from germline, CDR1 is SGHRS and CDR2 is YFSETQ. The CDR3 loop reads CASKRYSDLSTDTQYF. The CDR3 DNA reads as TGCGCCAGTAAAAGATATAGCGACCTTAGCACAGATACGCAGTATTTT.

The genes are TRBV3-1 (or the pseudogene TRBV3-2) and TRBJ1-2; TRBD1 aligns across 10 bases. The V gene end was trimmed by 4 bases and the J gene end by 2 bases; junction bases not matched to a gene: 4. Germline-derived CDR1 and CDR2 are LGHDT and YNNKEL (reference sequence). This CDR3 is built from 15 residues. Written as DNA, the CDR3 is TGTGCCAGCAGCCTAGTGACAGGGGGCAACTATGGCTACACCTTC. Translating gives CASSLVTGGNYGYTF.

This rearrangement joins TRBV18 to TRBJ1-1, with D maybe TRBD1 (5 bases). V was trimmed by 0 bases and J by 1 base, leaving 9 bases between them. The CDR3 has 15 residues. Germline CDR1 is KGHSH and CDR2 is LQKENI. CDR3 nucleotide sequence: TGTGCCAGCTCACCACCGGGACCGGGGAACACTGAAGCTTTCTTT. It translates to CASSPPGPGNTEAFF.

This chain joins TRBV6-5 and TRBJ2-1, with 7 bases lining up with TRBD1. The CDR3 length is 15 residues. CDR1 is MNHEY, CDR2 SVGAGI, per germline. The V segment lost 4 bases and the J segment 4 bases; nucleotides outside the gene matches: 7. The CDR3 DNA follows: TGTGCCAGCAGTTTACGTCGGGACAGATACAATGAGCAGTTCTTC. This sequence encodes CASSLRRDRYNEQFF.

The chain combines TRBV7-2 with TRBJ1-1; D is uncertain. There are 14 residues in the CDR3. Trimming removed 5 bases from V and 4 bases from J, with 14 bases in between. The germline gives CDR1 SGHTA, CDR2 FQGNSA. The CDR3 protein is CASSPSRSGTEAFF. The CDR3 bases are TGTGCCAGCAGCCCGTCCCGCTCGGGCACTGAAGCTTTCTTT.

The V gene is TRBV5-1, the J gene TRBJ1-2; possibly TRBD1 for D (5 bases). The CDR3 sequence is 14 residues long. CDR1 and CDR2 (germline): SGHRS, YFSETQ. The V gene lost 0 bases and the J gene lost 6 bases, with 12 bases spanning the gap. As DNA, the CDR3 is TGCGCCAGCAGCTTGGAAGCTCAGGGTGATGGCTACACCTTC. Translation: CASSLEAQGDGYTF. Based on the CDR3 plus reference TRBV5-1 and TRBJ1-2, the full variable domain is KAGVTQTPRYLIKTRGQQVTLSCSPISGHRSVSWYQQTPGQGLQFLFEYFSETQRNKGNFPGRFSGRQFSNSRSEMNVSTLELGDSALYLCASSLEAQGDGYTFGSGTRLTVV.